A selection of T cell receptor beta chains follows, all from one sample in a study of molecular identifiers for immune sequencing clone quantification. One entry per CDR3 protein, called by TCRdb with MiXCR from the PCR reads. The sample carries 65,000 or so distinct CDR3 sequences, about 18% recorded once. Material: naive CD8+ T cells from blood, with Jurkat cell RNA spiked in. The origin of the receptors is a human donor in good health. Some libraries in this study had Jurkat cell RNA spiked in. Both conserved end residues are part of each CDR3. The order of the fields is V gene, J gene, clone size, D gene, CDR3 length, CDR3 DNA, CDR3 protein. A D gene is named only where the DNA matches it firmly. Where a row states a size, it is once, few, many or the class of an expanded clone; other rows omit it.

TRBV5-1	TRBJ2-1	NA	NA	16	TGCGCCAGCAGCTCCGGACTGGGGAGCTCCTACAATGAGCAGTTCTTC	CASSSGLGSSYNEQFF
TRBV12-3/TRBV12-4	TRBJ2-3	many	NA	17	TGTGCCAGCAGTTTAGATGGTCGGGCTTCCCGAACAGATACGCAGTATTTT	CASSLDGRASRTDTQYF
TRBV29-1	TRBJ2-2	many	NA	13	TGCAGCCACGACCCGAAAAACACCGGGGAGCTGTTTTTT	CSHDPKNTGELFF
TRBV7-6	TRBJ1-1	many	NA	15	TGTGCCAGCAGCTTAAGGACAGCCATGAACACTGAAGCTTTCTTT	CASSLRTAMNTEAFF
TRBV27	TRBJ2-7	NA	NA	14	TGTGCCAGCAGCCTAAGGGGCGAGATCTACGAGCAGTACTTC	CASSLRGEIYEQYF
TRBV20-1	TRBJ2-1	many	NA	17	TGCAGTGCTAGACCTTATGCCCAGCCGGAGAGGATCTATGAGCAGTTCTTC	CSARPYAQPERIYEQFF
TRBV5-1	TRBJ2-3	many	TRBD2	17	TGCGCCAGCAGCTTGGGACTAGCGGGAGGGCCTCAAGATACGCAGTATTTT	CASSLGLAGGPQDTQYF
TRBV6-6	TRBJ2-4	many	TRBD1	15	TGTGCCAGCACCCCGGACAGGGGTTCAAAAAACATTCAGTACTTC	CASTPDRGSKNIQYF
TRBV27	TRBJ1-1	few	NA	14	TGTGCCAGCAGTTTAACGCAATCGCGGGCGGAAGCTTTCTTT	CASSLTQSRAEAFF
TRBV6-6	TRBJ1-1	many	TRBD1	16	TGTGCCAGCAGTCCCGGGACAGGGGCAATGAACACTGAAGCTTTCTTT	CASSPGTGAMNTEAFF
TRBV7-9	TRBJ2-7	NA	TRBD2	15	TGTGCCAGCAGCTCCACGGGACTATCCCTCTACGAGCAGTGCTTC	CASSSTGLSLYEQCF
TRBV28	TRBJ1-1	NA	TRBD1	16	TGTGCCAGCAGTTTAGGGACAGGGTCACTGGTCACTGAAGCTTTCTTT	CASSLGTGSLVTEAFF
TRBV19	TRBJ2-1	NA	TRBD2	15	TGTGCCAGTAGTCCATCCGGGACTAGCGGGAGTGGGCAGTTCTTC	CASSPSGTSGSGQFF
TRBV28	TRBJ2-7	few	NA	14	TGTGCCAGCAGTCTGGACAGAGGCACCTACGAGCAGTACTTC	CASSLDRGTYEQYF
TRBV27	TRBJ2-7	NA	TRBD1	15	TGTGCCAGCAGTTTATCACAGGGGGGTATGGACGAGCAGTACTTC	CASSLSQGGMDEQYF
TRBV10-3	TRBJ2-1	many	NA	13	TGTGCCATCAGTGAGGCGGGGTACAATGAGCAGTTCTTC	CAISEAGYNEQFF
TRBV6-2/TRBV6-3	TRBJ1-2	many	NA	14	TGTGCCAGCAGTTGGTCGGAGGGGGACTATGGCTACACCTTC	CASSWSEGDYGYTF
TRBV7-2	TRBJ2-7	many	TRBD2	14	TGTGCCAGCAAGGCCCGGCGGGAGTTCTACGAGCAGTACTTC	CASKARREFYEQYF
TRBV20-1	TRBJ1-2	many	NA	14	TGCAGTGCTAGAGATCCAGACAGGCCATGGGGCTACACCTTC	CSARDPDRPWGYTF
TRBV19	TRBJ2-5	many	TRBD1	14	TGTGCCAGTAGTATAGGGCAGGGGGATGAGACCCAGTACTTC	CASSIGQGDETQYF
TRBV10-3	TRBJ2-4	many	NA	14	TGTGCCATCAGTGATGGGGGGGCCAAAAACATTCAGTACTTC	CAISDGGAKNIQYF
TRBV28	TRBJ2-4	many	NA	14	TGTGCCAGCAGTTTCCGCGTGGGGCCGGACATTCAGTACTTC	CASSFRVGPDIQYF
TRBV6-5	TRBJ2-3	many	TRBD2	16	TGTGCCAGCAGTTATGGACTAGCGGGAGGGGCAGATACGCAGTATTTT	CASSYGLAGGADTQYF
TRBV29-1	TRBJ1-2	NA	TRBD1	14	TGCAGCGTTGATCCGGGACAGGGCACCTATGGCTACACCTTC	CSVDPGQGTYGYTF
TRBV7-6	TRBJ1-1	many	NA	12	TGTGCCAGCAGCTTGAGTCAGAATGAAGCTTTCTTT	CASSLSQNEAFF
TRBV7-9	TRBJ1-4	many	NA	14	TGTGCCAGCAGCTTACTAGCAACTAATGAAAAACTGTTTTTT	CASSLLATNEKLFF
TRBV27	TRBJ2-3	many	NA	15	TGTGCCAGCAGTTACCGACTAGGCTACACAGATACGCAGTATTTT	CASSYRLGYTDTQYF
TRBV27	TRBJ2-1	many	NA	13	TGTGCCAGCAGTCCCCGGCCCATTAAGGGGCAGTTCTTC	CASSPRPIKGQFF
TRBV4-1	TRBJ2-1	few	NA	13	TGCGCCAGCAGCCAATCACCAAACAATGAGCAGTTCTTC	CASSQSPNNEQFF
TRBV6-1	TRBJ2-7	many	NA	17	TGTGCCAGCAGTGGAGCGTTGGGGAGAATATCGGGGTACGAGCAGTACTTC	CASSGALGRISGYEQYF
TRBV7-9	TRBJ2-3	many	NA	15	TGTGCCAGCAGCTCTTCCCGAGAGGGCCTAGATACGCAGTATTTT	CASSSSREGLDTQYF
TRBV6-1	TRBJ2-5	many	NA	15	TGTGCCAGCAGTGAATTTCTGGGCCGAGGGGAGACCCAGTACTTC	CASSEFLGRGETQYF
TRBV9	TRBJ2-1	many	NA	12	TGTGCCAGCAGCGTAGGAATGGGAGTGGCAGTCTTC	CASSVGMGVAVF
TRBV13	TRBJ2-1	many	NA	13	TGTGCCAGCAGCTTAAGGATACACAATGAGCAGTTCTTC	CASSLRIHNEQFF
TRBV19	TRBJ2-7	many	NA	15	TGTGCCAGTAGTATAGAGGCCGCGAGCTCCTACGAGCAGTACTTC	CASSIEAASSYEQYF
TRBV7-6	TRBJ2-3	many	TRBD2	21	TGTGCCAGCAGCGCCCGCACCTTTACTAGCGGGACCCCCCTGCGCACAGATACGCAGTATTTT	CASSARTFTSGTPLRTDTQYF
TRBV6-6	TRBJ1-1	many	NA	12	TGTGCCAGCAGCATCATGAACACTGAAGCTTTCTTT	CASSIMNTEAFF
TRBV5-1	TRBJ2-3	many	TRBD2	17	TGCGCCAGCAGCTGGAAGGGAGTGAGGGCGGGAGCAGATACGCAGTATTTT	CASSWKGVRAGADTQYF
TRBV9	TRBJ2-3	many	TRBD2	16	TGTGCCAGCAGTCAGGGACTAGCTTTAGTACCAGATACGCAGTATTTT	CASSQGLALVPDTQYF
TRBV28	TRBJ2-6	many	NA	15	TGTGCCAGCAGTTTTCAGGTCTCTGGGGCCAACGTCCTGACTTTC	CASSFQVSGANVLTF
TRBV29-1	TRBJ1-2	NA	TRBD1	13	TGCAGCGTTGCCGGGACAGCTAACTATGGCTACACCTTC	CSVAGTANYGYTF
TRBV4-3	TRBJ2-1	many	TRBD2	16	TGCGCCAGCAGCCATCATAGCGGGAGAATTAACAATGAGCAGTTCTTC	CASSHHSGRINNEQFF
TRBV4-2	TRBJ2-1	NA	NA	12	TGTGCCAGCAGCCAAACAGCGGATGAGCAGTTCTTC	CASSQTADEQFF
TRBV12-5	TRBJ2-1	many	NA	18	TGTGCTAGTGGTTTGGTAAGGCTACACGAGGGGTCCTACAATGAGCAGTTCTTC	CASGLVRLHEGSYNEQFF
TRBV4-1	TRBJ2-4	few	NA	15	TGCGCCAGCAGATGGGGCGTGGGAGCCAAAAACATTCAGTACTTC	CASRWGVGAKNIQYF
TRBV4-2	TRBJ2-7	many	TRBD2	15	TGTGCCAGCAGCCAACTAGCGGGAGCCTTATCCGAGCAGTACTTC	CASSQLAGALSEQYF